These T cell receptor beta chains were read from a single sample in a study of response to subunit inactivated influenza vaccine. TCRdb fed the RT-PCR reads into MiXCR, producing one record per CDR3 protein. The sample shows a few hundred thousand distinct CDR3 sequences, around 13% of them seen only once. The sequencing here drew on PBMCs from blood, taken approximately 13 days after vaccination. All receptors derive from a man in his forties or fifties who received an inactivated influenza vaccine. CDR3s leave out the opening cysteine and the closing phenylalanine or tryptophan.

j_gene	v_gene	CDR3aa
TRBJ2-3	TRBV12-3/TRBV12-4	ASSDRALGTDTQY
TRBJ2-7	TRBV5-1	ASTTTKEQY
TRBJ2-6	TRBV5-8	ASSLAGLRSGANVLT
TRBJ1-2	TRBV7-2	ASSLVPTGGEYGYT
TRBJ2-5	TRBV12-3/TRBV12-4	ASSFGGRETQY
TRBJ2-2	TRBV29-1	SVEDGVGYTGELF
TRBJ2-3	TRBV24-1	ATTDGSTDTQY
TRBJ2-7	TRBV12-3/TRBV12-4	ASSLGAGVGEQY
TRBJ2-7	TRBV2	ASSYQGIPYEQY
TRBJ2-3	TRBV7-2	ASSGSGGSSFAQY
TRBJ2-7	TRBV12-3/TRBV12-4	ASSSGLYWYEQY
TRBJ1-6	TRBV6-2/TRBV6-3	ASSSGASNSPLH
TRBJ2-7	TRBV7-2	AVSGGRSYEQY
TRBJ2-2	TRBV24-1	ATSENRVPGELF
TRBJ2-6	TRBV20-1	SAPPTGANVLT
TRBJ1-2	TRBV2	ASSEEGSHGYT
TRBJ2-7	TRBV18	ASSPGLAGLYEQY
TRBJ1-3	TRBV21-1	ASEDGCSGNTIY
TRBJ2-5	TRBV29-1	SVRTSGRQETQY
TRBJ1-2	TRBV12-3/TRBV12-4	ASRIDRGQGGYT
TRBJ1-4	TRBV5-1	ASSPVSGQFNEKLF
TRBJ1-1	TRBV4-2	ASSQANVADTEAF
TRBJ1-2	TRBV4-3	ASSPGQGTYGYT
TRBJ2-7	TRBV20-1	SANPASGSSYEQY
TRBJ2-1	TRBV7-8	ATHGRYNEQF
TRBJ2-3	TRBV6-2/TRBV6-3	ASSWRRTTDTQY
TRBJ1-1	TRBV6-2/TRBV6-3	ASSYPSGDTEAF
TRBJ2-7	TRBV7-2	ASSLSRLAGREQY
TRBJ2-1	TRBV6-2/TRBV6-3	ASSYSISVPYNEQF
TRBJ2-4	TRBV12-3/TRBV12-4	ASSFGARLAKNIQY
TRBJ2-4	TRBV6-2/TRBV6-3	ASRPSGYSLAKNIQY
TRBJ2-7	TRBV20-1	SAFSGTGEDEQY
TRBJ2-5	TRBV20-1	SARKTGGETQY
TRBJ2-1	TRBV12-3/TRBV12-4	ASSFLSGRDNEQF
TRBJ1-5	TRBV6-2/TRBV6-3	ASRPRGDNQPQH
TRBJ2-2	TRBV6-2/TRBV6-3	ASWYDRRGTGELF
TRBJ1-2	TRBV7-9	ASIDLANLGYT
TRBJ2-1	TRBV6-5	ASSYSKASGEQF
TRBJ2-6	TRBV18	ASSPSPAGANVLT
TRBJ2-3	TRBV5-1	ASKPGPERTDTQY
TRBJ2-3	TRBV28	ASRSGTGSFSTDTQY
TRBJ2-7	TRBV12-3/TRBV12-4	ASRVSGTYEQY
TRBJ1-4	TRBV5-5	ASSLQWFGEKLF
TRBJ2-3	TRBV7-9	ASSLVSGYDTQY
TRBJ2-1	TRBV5-1	ASTPSLLGMNSYNEQF
TRBJ1-2	TRBV7-9	ASVGRVADGYT
TRBJ2-1	TRBV20-1	SAKRQGAHYEQF
TRBJ2-7	TRBV23-1	ASRAGCIEPPDYEQY